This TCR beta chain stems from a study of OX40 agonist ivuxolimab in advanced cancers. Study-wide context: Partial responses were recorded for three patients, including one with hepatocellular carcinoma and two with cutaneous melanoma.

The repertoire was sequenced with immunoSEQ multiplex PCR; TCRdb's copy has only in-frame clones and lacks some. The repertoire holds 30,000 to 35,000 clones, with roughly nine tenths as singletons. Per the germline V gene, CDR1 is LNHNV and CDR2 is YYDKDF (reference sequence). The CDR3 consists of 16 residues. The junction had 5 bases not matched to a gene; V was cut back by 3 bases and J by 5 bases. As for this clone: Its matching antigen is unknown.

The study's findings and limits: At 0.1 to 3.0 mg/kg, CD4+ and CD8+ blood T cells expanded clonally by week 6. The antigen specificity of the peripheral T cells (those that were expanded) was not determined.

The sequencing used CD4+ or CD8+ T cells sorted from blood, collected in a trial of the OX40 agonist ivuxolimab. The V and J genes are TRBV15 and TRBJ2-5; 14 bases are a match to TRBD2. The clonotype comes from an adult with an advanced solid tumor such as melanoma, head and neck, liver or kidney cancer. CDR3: CATSRTSGGAGETQYF. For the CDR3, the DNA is TGTGCCACCAGCAGGACTAGCGGGGGGGCCGGGGAGACCCAGTACTTC.